The rows below give T cell receptor beta chains drawn from one sample of a study of T cell responses to AZD1222 COVID-19 vaccine. Profiling relied on immunoSEQ multiplex PCR, and the TCRdb table lists in-frame clones only, not all of them. The sample shows tens of thousands of clones, roughly 90% of them seen only once. The sample was peripheral blood, taken 28 days after the second AZD1222 dose. These receptor sequences come from an adult who received the AZD1222 COVID-19 vaccine. Both conserved end residues are part of each CDR3. The D gene is left open where the match is weak. Clone size is not always given. Where it is, it says once, few, many or a class for expanded clones.

j_gene: TRBJ1-5; len: 14; abundance: .; v_gene: TRBV25-1; d_gene: .; CDR3nt: TGTGCCAGCAGCGAACTATATAGCAATCAGCCCCAGCATTTT; CDR3aa: CASSELYSNQPQHF
j_gene: TRBJ1-2; len: 13; abundance: .; v_gene: TRBV27; d_gene: TRBD1; CDR3nt: TGTGCCAGCAGTTACGGACAGGGGGCTGGCTACACCTTC; CDR3aa: CASSYGQGAGYTF
j_gene: TRBJ1-6; len: 16; abundance: .; v_gene: TRBV7-6; d_gene: TRBD1; CDR3nt: TGTGCCAGCAGCTCCGGGGACAGGGTTGAGTATTCACCCCTCCACTTT; CDR3aa: CASSSGDRVEYSPLHF
j_gene: TRBJ1-2; len: 11; abundance: once; v_gene: TRBV6-2/TRBV6-3; d_gene: .; CDR3nt: TGTGCCAGCAGTCGCAACTATGGCTACACCTTC; CDR3aa: CASSRNYGYTF
j_gene: TRBJ1-5; len: 13; abundance: .; v_gene: TRBV10-3; d_gene: .; CDR3nt: TGTGCCATCAGTGAAAAGAGGAATCAGCCCCAGCATTTT; CDR3aa: CAISEKRNQPQHF
j_gene: TRBJ1-2; len: 15; abundance: .; v_gene: TRBV10-1; d_gene: .; CDR3nt: TGCGCCAGCAGTGACCCGGACGGAGTAAACTATGGCTACACCTTC; CDR3aa: CASSDPDGVNYGYTF
j_gene: TRBJ1-1; len: 15; abundance: .; v_gene: TRBV15; d_gene: TRBD1; CDR3nt: TGTGCCACCAGCAGAGGGGGGACAGGGAACACTGAAGCTTTCTTT; CDR3aa: CATSRGGTGNTEAFF
j_gene: TRBJ2-7; len: 13; abundance: .; v_gene: TRBV5-4; d_gene: .; CDR3nt: TGTGCCAGCAGTTATAGTTCGTCCTACGAGCAGTACTTC; CDR3aa: CASSYSSSYEQYF
j_gene: TRBJ1-1; len: 15; abundance: .; v_gene: TRBV21-1; d_gene: .; CDR3nt: TGTGCCAGCAGCAAAGTCCCGGGACAGGGACCTGAAGCTTTCTTT; CDR3aa: CASSKVPGQGPEAFF
j_gene: TRBJ2-5; len: 18; abundance: .; v_gene: TRBV5-4; d_gene: TRBD2; CDR3nt: TGTGCCAGCAGCTCAATCAGGACTAGCGGGAGGGGGCAAGAGACCCAGTACTTC; CDR3aa: CASSSIRTSGRGQETQYF
j_gene: TRBJ1-5; len: 16; abundance: .; v_gene: TRBV4-1; d_gene: .; CDR3nt: TGCGCCAGCAGCAGGGAATCCTCGTCTTTGAAACAGCCCCAGCATTTT; CDR3aa: CASSRESSSLKQPQHF
j_gene: TRBJ1-4; len: 15; abundance: .; v_gene: TRBV5-6; d_gene: .; CDR3nt: TGTGCCAGCAGCTTCCCAAACAGCCCTAATGAAAAACTGTTTTTT; CDR3aa: CASSFPNSPNEKLFF
j_gene: TRBJ1-1; len: 13; abundance: .; v_gene: TRBV18; d_gene: .; CDR3nt: TGTGCCACCGAACAGGGCCAGAACACTGAAGCTTTCTTT; CDR3aa: CATEQGQNTEAFF
j_gene: TRBJ2-1; len: 14; abundance: .; v_gene: TRBV10-3; d_gene: .; CDR3nt: TGTGCCATCAGTGAGTGGGAGGCCTACAATGAGCAGTTCTTC; CDR3aa: CAISEWEAYNEQFF
j_gene: TRBJ1-1; len: 17; abundance: .; v_gene: TRBV19; d_gene: .; CDR3nt: TGTGCCAGTAGTATAGGAGGGGGGAGGGCTAGGGGCACTGAAGCTTTCTTT; CDR3aa: CASSIGGGRARGTEAFF
j_gene: TRBJ1-3; len: 17; abundance: few; v_gene: TRBV5-6; d_gene: .; CDR3nt: TGTGCCAGCACCCTGACCCTACGAATCCTCTCTGGAAACACCATATATTTT; CDR3aa: CASTLTLRILSGNTIYF
j_gene: TRBJ1-2; len: 14; abundance: .; v_gene: TRBV19; d_gene: .; CDR3nt: TGTGCCAGTAGTATGGAGGGAAGATACTATGGCTACACCTTC; CDR3aa: CASSMEGRYYGYTF
j_gene: TRBJ1-5; len: 16; abundance: .; v_gene: TRBV3-1/TRBV3-2; d_gene: TRBD1; CDR3nt: TGTGCCAGCAGCCCAGGGGGGCAGGGGGGTCGTCAGCCCCAGCATTTT; CDR3aa: CASSPGGQGGRQPQHF
j_gene: TRBJ1-4; len: 15; abundance: .; v_gene: TRBV2; d_gene: .; CDR3nt: TGTGCCAGCAGAGGGAGGGTCCAGGATAATGAAAAACTGTTTTTT; CDR3aa: CASRGRVQDNEKLFF
j_gene: TRBJ2-7; len: 13; abundance: .; v_gene: TRBV12-3/TRBV12-4; d_gene: .; CDR3nt: TGTGCCAGCAGTTTCCATAGCTCCTACGAGCAGTACTTC; CDR3aa: CASSFHSSYEQYF
j_gene: TRBJ1-2; len: 13; abundance: .; v_gene: TRBV11-2; d_gene: TRBD1; CDR3nt: TGTGCCAGCAGTACAGGGGTGATTTATGGCTACACCTTC; CDR3aa: CASSTGVIYGYTF
j_gene: TRBJ1-4; len: 13; abundance: .; v_gene: TRBV27; d_gene: .; CDR3nt: TGTGCCAGCAGCTTTACAACTAATGAAAAACTGTTTTTT; CDR3aa: CASSFTTNEKLFF